These 21 T cell receptor beta chains came from one sample sequenced in a study of blood T cell repertoires in COVID-19. Repertoires were generated with immunoSEQ multiplex PCR, while TCRdb's copy carries only in-frame clones and drops some. The sample lists roughly 97,000 clones, 85% to 90% occurring once. The sequencing sample was made of peripheral blood. The receptors were gathered from a man aged 50-60 years with acute or convalescent COVID-19.

This clone is a singleton in its sample. The chain is built from TRBV27 and TRBJ1-5; tentatively, D is TRBD1 (5 bases). The V end was cut by 4 bases, the J end by 6 bases, with 7 bases between. This CDR3 has 12 residues. The germline V gene encodes CDR1 MNHEY and CDR2 SMNVEV (reference sequence). Here the CDR3 reads CASSSQGQPQHF. The CDR3 DNA follows: TGTGCCAGCAGTTCCCAGGGTCAGCCCCAGCATTTT.

The chain links TRBV18 to TRBJ2-1; D remains ambiguous. In germline, CDR1 is KGHSH, CDR2 LQKENI. The CDR3 is made up of 15 amino acids. The V end lost 8 bases, the J end lost 0 bases, and 14 bases lay between the germline ends. DNA for the CDR3: TGTGCCAGCAGCCGAAGCGCGAGCTCCTACAATGAGCAGTTCTTC. Encoded protein: CASSRSASSYNEQFF.

The gene calls are TRBV13 and TRBJ2-5; a weak D match, TRBD2 (5 bases). Germline CDR1 reads PRHDT; CDR2 reads FYEKMQ (reference sequence). The length of the CDR3 is 13 residues. Trimming left V 5 bases short and J 5 bases short, with 12 bases between. For the CDR3, the DNA is TGTGCCAGCAGCCCCCTGAGGGCGGAGACCCAGTACTTC. Its translation: CASSPLRAETQYF.

In its sample, this clone was seen a few times. This chain links TRBV6-5 with TRBJ2-3; the D gene is possibly TRBD2 (7 bases). The ends were cut back, 2 bases at V and 6 bases at J, with 15 bases in the middle. CDR1 and CDR2 (germline): MNHEY, SVGAGI. The CDR3 spans 15 residues. This chain's CDR3 is CASSYRGEGGDTQYF. CDR3 DNA sequence: TGTGCCAGCAGTTACAGGGGGGAGGGTGGTGATACGCAGTATTTT.

V is TRBV25-1 and J is TRBJ1-6; 7 positions agree with TRBD1. V was pared by 1 base and J by 9 bases, with 6 bases of the junction left unmatched. The length of the CDR3 is 15 residues. In germline, CDR1 is MGHDK, CDR2 SYGVNS. CDR3 protein: CASSESRQGGSPLHF. Here the CDR3 DNA reads TGTGCCAGCAGTGAATCCAGGCAGGGGGGTTCACCCCTCCACTTT.

The rearrangement links TRBV5-1 to TRBJ2-1; perhaps TRBD1 as D (6 bases). This CDR3 region has 14 residues. Deletions cut 4 bases from V and 1 base from J, with 9 bases between. Per germline, CDR1 SGHRS and CDR2 YFSETQ. The CDR3 reads CASSLDRSYNEQFF. CDR3 coding DNA: TGCGCCAGCAGCCTAGACAGGTCCTACAATGAGCAGTTCTTC.

J is TRBJ2-7 and V is TRBV19; 8 bases agree with TRBD1. The CDR3 has 16 amino acids. Per germline, CDR1 LNHDA and CDR2 SQIVND (reference sequence). Unmatched junction bases numbered 9, after V lost 5 bases and J lost 0 bases. CDR3 sequence (DNA): TGTGCCAGTAGTCTTTACCCGGGACAGGTCTCCTACGAGCAGTACTTC. The encoded protein is CASSLYPGQVSYEQYF.

The chain carries TRBV6-4 and TRBJ1-2; 7 bases match TRBD1. CDR3 length: 14 residues. V shed 0 bases, J shed 4 bases, and the junction held 2 bases outside the gene matches. Looked up from germline, CDR1 is MRHNA and CDR2 is SNTAGT. The DNA of the CDR3 is TGTGCCAGCAGTGACTCTCCAGGGGGCTATGGCTACACCTTC. It yields the protein CASSDSPGGYGYTF.

A few counts support this clone. The chain is built from TRBV10-2 and TRBJ2-7, with 14 bases aligning to TRBD2. The CDR3 has 14 amino acids. Germline loops: CDR1 WSHSY, CDR2 SAAADI. V gave up 10 bases and J gave up 5 bases; unmatched junction bases: 7. The CDR3 DNA sequence: TGCGCCACCGGGACTAGCGGGAGTGGCAACGAGCAGTACTTC. Amino acids: CATGTSGSGNEQYF.

The V gene is TRBV5-6, the J gene TRBJ1-5; TRBD1 agrees at 9 bases. Trimming removed 4 bases from V and 3 bases from J; junction bases left unmatched: 5. CDR1 SGHDT and CDR2 YYEEEE come from the germline V gene. This CDR3 is 15 amino acids long. As DNA, the CDR3 is TGTGCCAGCAGCCCCGGGACAGGGAACAATCAGCCCCAGCATTTT. Its translation is CASSPGTGNNQPQHF.

J is TRBJ2-3 and V is TRBV27; D is unresolved. Trimming cost V 4 bases and J 4 bases, with 9 bases left between them. This CDR3 has 13 residues. The germline V gene encodes CDR1 MNHEY and CDR2 SMNVEV (reference sequence). The CDR3 loop reads CASSWLEADTQYF. The CDR3 DNA sequence: TGTGCCAGCAGTTGGTTAGAAGCAGATACGCAGTATTTT.

CDR3 sequence (DNA): TGTGCCAGCAGTTACCAACCGGGACAGAACACTGAAGCTTTCTTT. The encoded protein is CASSYQPGQNTEAFF. V and J are TRBV6-2 or TRBV6-3 and TRBJ1-1; D is possibly TRBD1 (6 bases). The CDR3 consists of 15 residues. From germline, CDR1 is MNHEY and CDR2 SVGEGT. With 2 bases removed from V and 1 base from J, the gap between germline ends came to 11 bases.

This clone was detected a few times. The chain employs TRBV24-1 and TRBJ1-6; D perhaps matches TRBD1 (6 bases). CDR1 is KGHDR and CDR2 is SFDVKD in the germline V gene. This CDR3 is built from 17 residues. Between the trimmed V and J ends, which lost 2 bases and 6 bases, there was a span of 16 bases. The CDR3 is CATSDSGTGIPNSPLHF. In DNA form, the CDR3 reads TGTGCCACCAGTGATTCAGGAACAGGGATCCCTAATTCACCCCTCCACTTT.

This chain joins TRBV5-5 and TRBJ2-1; TRBD2 matches 7 bases. CDR3 length: 15 amino acids. The ends lost 3 bases at V and 0 bases at J; junction bases unmatched: 3. From germline, CDR1 is SGHKS and CDR2 YYEKEE (reference sequence). CDR3 nucleotide sequence: TGTGCCAGCAGCTCCGGGGGGAGCTCCTACAATGAGCAGTTCTTC. This sequence encodes CASSSGGSSYNEQFF.

The rearrangement links TRBV2 to TRBJ2-7; TRBD2 might be the D (5 bases). CDR1 and CDR2 from the germline V gene are SNHLY and FYNNEI. The germline V and J ends were trimmed by 7 bases and 1 base, with 14 bases remaining between them. The CDR3 has 14 amino acids. CDR3 residues: CASKVWTGSYEQYF. The CDR3 region has the DNA TGTGCCAGCAAAGTGTGGACGGGATCCTACGAGCAGTACTTC.

This chain links TRBV18 with TRBJ2-2; D perhaps matches TRBD1 (6 bases). The CDR3 length is 16 residues. Germline assignment: CDR1 KGHSH and CDR2 LQKENI. The V end lost 3 bases, the J end lost 1 base, and 12 bases lay between the germline ends. The DNA of the CDR3 is TGTGCCAGCTCACCCGGACAGCCCCAGAACACCGGGGAGCTGTTTTTT. Translating it yields CASSPGQPQNTGELFF.

CDR3 nucleotides: TGTGCCAGCAGCCCCACCGACAGGGGGAATTCACCCCTCCACTTT. It codes for CASSPTDRGNSPLHF. The chain is built from TRBV5-4 and TRBJ1-6, with TRBD1 identical over 9 bases. The CDR3 extends over 15 amino acids. The ends lost 4 bases at V and 7 bases at J; junction bases unmatched: 6. Germline CDR1 is SGHNT and CDR2 is YYREEE (reference sequence).

This rearrangement joins TRBV5-1 to TRBJ2-7; possibly TRBD1 for D (6 bases). The CDR3 is made up of 15 amino acids. Germline CDR1 and CDR2: SGHRS and YFSETQ. The ends were cut back, 8 bases at V and 2 bases at J, with 20 bases in the middle. The CDR3 DNA reads TGCGCCAGTACCCGTCGCGGTGGGGACACCTACGAGCAGTACTTC. It yields the protein CASTRRGGDTYEQYF.

The chain carries TRBV10-1 and TRBJ2-1; 9 bases agree with TRBD2. Germline values: CDR1 WNHNN, CDR2 SYGVQD (reference sequence). The trim removed 2 bases at V and 1 base at J, leaving 0 bases unmatched. CDR3 length equals 15 residues. As DNA, the CDR3 is TGCGCCAGCAGTGAGCTAGCGGGATCCTACAATGAGCAGTTCTTC. Its translation is CASSELAGSYNEQFF.

The V gene is TRBV6-4, the J gene TRBJ2-2; the match to TRBD2 covers 8 bases. The trim removed 9 bases at V and 5 bases at J, leaving 11 bases unmatched. Germline V gene data show CDR1 as MRHNA and CDR2 as SNTAGT. CDR3 size: 15 residues. CDR3 in DNA: TGTGCCAGGGACCGGGTAGCGGGACGAACCGGGGAGCTGTTTTTT. Translated: CARDRVAGRTGELFF.

This chain joins TRBV10-3 and TRBJ2-3, with 7 bases fitting TRBD2. Germline V gene data show CDR1 as ENHRY and CDR2 as SYGVKD. V trimming: 3 bases; J trimming: 5 bases; junction bases outside the gene matches: 5. The CDR3 has 14 residues. This CDR3 is CAISDGSSGDTQYF. The CDR3 nucleotides are TGTGCCATCAGTGATGGGTCTAGCGGAGATACGCAGTATTTT.